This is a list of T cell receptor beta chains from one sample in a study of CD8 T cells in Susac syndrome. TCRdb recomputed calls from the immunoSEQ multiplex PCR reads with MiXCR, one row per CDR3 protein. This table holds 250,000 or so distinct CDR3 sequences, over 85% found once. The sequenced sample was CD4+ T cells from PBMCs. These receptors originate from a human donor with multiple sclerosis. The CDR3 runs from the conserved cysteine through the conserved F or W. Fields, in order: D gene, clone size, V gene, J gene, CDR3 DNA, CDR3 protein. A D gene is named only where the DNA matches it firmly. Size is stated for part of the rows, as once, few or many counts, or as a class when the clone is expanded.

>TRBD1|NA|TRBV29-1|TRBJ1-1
TGCAGCGTGATACAGGGGGCAACAAACACTGAAGCTTTCTTT
CSVIQGATNTEAFF
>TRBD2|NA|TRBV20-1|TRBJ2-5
TGCAGTGCTAGCCCGAGGACTAGCGGGGCCCTCAACCAAGAGACCCAGTACTTC
CSASPRTSGALNQETQYF
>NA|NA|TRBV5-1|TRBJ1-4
TGCGCCAGCAGCTTTGGGGGGGCGCATAATGAAAAACTGTTTTTT
CASSFGGAHNEKLFF
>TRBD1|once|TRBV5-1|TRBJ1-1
TGCGCCAGCAGCTCGGCGGACAGGAAAACTGAAGCTTTCTTT
CASSSADRKTEAFF
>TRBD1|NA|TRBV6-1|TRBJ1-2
TGTGCCAGCAGTGAAGCCCGGGACAGGGGCTATGGCTACACCTTC
CASSEARDRGYGYTF
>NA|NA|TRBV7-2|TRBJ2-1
TGTGCCAGCAGCTTAAGACTCGCGGAGAAGAATGAGCAGTTCTTC
CASSLRLAEKNEQFF
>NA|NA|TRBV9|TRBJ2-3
TGTGCCAGCAGCGTAGCGGGAATCGCAGATACGCAGTATTTT
CASSVAGIADTQYF
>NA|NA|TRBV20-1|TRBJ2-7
TGCAGTGCCCATCCGGAAGGTGCGCAGTACTTC
CSAHPEGAQYF
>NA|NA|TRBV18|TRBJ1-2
TGTGCCAGCTCACCAGGACAGCACGACTATGGCTACACCTTC
CASSPGQHDYGYTF
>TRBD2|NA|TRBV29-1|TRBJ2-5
TGCAGCGTTGCGGGGGGGACCCAGTACTTC
CSVAGGTQYF
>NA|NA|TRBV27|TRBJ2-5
TGTGCCAGCCCTCGGGCCAGGAGCCTCCCCCCCGACCAAGAGACCCAGTACTTC
CASPRARSLPPDQETQYF
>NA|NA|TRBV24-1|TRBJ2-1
TGTGCCACCCCCGGTGGGATTTATCCTGAGCAGTTCTTC
CATPGGIYPEQFF
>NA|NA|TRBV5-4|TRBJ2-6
TGTGCCACCGGGGTGTCGGGGGCCAACGTCCTGACTTTC
CATGVSGANVLTF
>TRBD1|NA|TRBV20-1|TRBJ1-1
TGCAGTGCTCCCAGGGGGGGCAGGAGGAGCACTGAAGCTTTCTTT
CSAPRGGRRSTEAFF
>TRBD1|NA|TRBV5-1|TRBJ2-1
TGCGCCAGCAGCTTGGTCCCCGGGACAGGGAACTATGAGCAGTTCTTC
CASSLVPGTGNYEQFF
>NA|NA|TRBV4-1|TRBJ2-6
TGCGCCAGCAGCTATCCTGGGGCCAACGTCCTGACTTTC
CASSYPGANVLTF
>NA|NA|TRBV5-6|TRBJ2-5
TGTGCCAGCAGCTTGTTGAAGGGTGGTGGGTCGGAGACCCAGTACTTC
CASSLLKGGGSETQYF
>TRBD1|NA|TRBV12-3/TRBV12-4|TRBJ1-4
TGTGCCAGCAGTTTAAGGGCAGGGGGCACTGAAAAACTGTTTTTT
CASSLRAGGTEKLFF